These T cell receptor beta chains were read from a single sample in a study of cytomegalovirus exposure and HLA in healthy donors. Here immunoSEQ multiplex PCR was the method, and the copy in TCRdb shows in-frame clones only, minus some. The sample records roughly 150,000 clones, roughly 80% being singletons. The material sequenced was PBMCs. These receptors all come from a male donor in good health and CMV-seronegative. Both conserved end residues are part of each CDR3. The order of the fields is V gene, clone size, D gene, J gene, CDR3 protein, CDR3 DNA. A D gene is named only where the DNA matches it firmly. Expanded clones get a size class; other rows say once, few or many, or leave the size out.

TRBV6-1	-	-	TRBJ2-5	CASSEGLSGTQYF	TGTGCCAGCAGTGAAGGGTTGTCAGGGACCCAGTACTTC
TRBV5-1	-	-	TRBJ1-2	CASSLMQGRGYGYTF	TGCGCCAGCAGCTTGATGCAGGGGCGCGGCTATGGCTACACCTTC
TRBV5-1	-	-	TRBJ1-2	CASSLGLSANYGYTF	TGCGCCAGCAGCCTAGGACTCTCGGCAAACTATGGCTACACCTTC
TRBV6-5	once	-	TRBJ1-2	CASSRGVSGDGYTF	TGTGCCAGCAGTAGGGGCGTCTCAGGGGATGGCTACACCTTC
TRBV13	few	-	TRBJ1-2	CASSLGQGSWGYTF	TGTGCCAGCAGCTTAGGGCAGGGATCTTGGGGCTACACCTTC
TRBV7-9	once	TRBD2	TRBJ2-3	CASSLYGGGLSDTQYF	TGTGCCAGCAGCTTATACGGCGGGGGGTTGTCAGATACGCAGTATTTT
TRBV6-6	-	TRBD2	TRBJ2-1	CASSQRLAGGNEQFF	TGTGCCAGCAGCCAAAGACTAGCGGGGGGCAATGAGCAGTTCTTC
TRBV7-2	few	-	TRBJ1-2	CASSPPGNPSGYTF	TGTGCCAGCAGCCCGCCGGGGAATCCTAGTGGCTACACCTTC
TRBV19	-	TRBD1	TRBJ2-7	CASSISGQETYEQYF	TGTGCCAGTAGTATTTCGGGACAGGAGACCTACGAGCAGTACTTC
TRBV25-1	-	-	TRBJ1-2	CASSDSDSVNYGYTF	TGTGCCAGCAGTGACTCAGACAGCGTAAACTATGGCTACACCTTC